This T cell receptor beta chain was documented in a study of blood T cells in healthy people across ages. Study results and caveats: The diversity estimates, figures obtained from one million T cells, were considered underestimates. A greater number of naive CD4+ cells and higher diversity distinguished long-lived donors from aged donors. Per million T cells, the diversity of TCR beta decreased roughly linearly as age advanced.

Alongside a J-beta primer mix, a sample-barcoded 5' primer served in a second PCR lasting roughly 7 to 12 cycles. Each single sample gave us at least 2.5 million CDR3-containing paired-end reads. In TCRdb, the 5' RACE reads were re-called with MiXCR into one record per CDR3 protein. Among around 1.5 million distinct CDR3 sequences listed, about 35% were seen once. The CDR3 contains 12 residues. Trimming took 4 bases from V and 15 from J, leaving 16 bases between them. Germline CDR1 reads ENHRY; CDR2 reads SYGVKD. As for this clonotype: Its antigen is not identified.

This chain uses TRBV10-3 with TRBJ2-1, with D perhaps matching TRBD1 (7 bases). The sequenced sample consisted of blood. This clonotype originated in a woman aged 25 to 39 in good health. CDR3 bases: TGTGCCATCAGTGGAACAGGGGAGGAGGGGTTCTTC. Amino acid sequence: CAISGTGEEGFF.